The 10 T cell receptor beta chains given below trace back to one sample, sequenced in a study of shared clonotypes between healthy human individuals. Sequenced by immunoSEQ multiplex PCR; TCRdb stores in-frame clones only, minus some. The sample records fewer than 400,000 clones, around two thirds being singletons. Input material: memory CD4+ T cells sorted from blood. Subset reported: CD45RA-negative fraction. Receptors were obtained from a man aged 25-45 years in good health.

Of note for this clone: The sample has other DNA sequences that encode this CDR3 too. The chain joins TRBV11-2 to TRBJ1-4; no definite D call. This CDR3 is 16 amino acids long. Trimming cost V 0 bases and J 7 bases, with 15 bases left between them. Germline loops: CDR1 SGHAT, CDR2 FQNNGV. The CDR3 region has the DNA TGTGCCAGCAGCTTAGATCTGGGTACGGGTTTTGAAAAACTGTTTTTT. This gives the protein CASSLDLGTGFEKLFF.

This clone has more than one count but fewer than ten. The gene calls are TRBV18 and TRBJ2-7; D is ambiguous. Germline CDR1 reads KGHSH; CDR2 reads LQKENI. V lost 2 bases and J 6 bases, leaving 17 bases between the germline ends. This CDR3 is built from 15 residues. The CDR3 protein is CASSPSVPPGREQYF. The CDR3 DNA sequence: TGTGCCAGCTCACCAAGCGTCCCCCCAGGCCGCGAGCAGTACTTC.

The table lists this clone with a few counts. The chain links TRBV28 to TRBJ2-4, with TRBD2 identical over 14 bases. CDR3 length equals 18 residues. From germline, CDR1 is MDHEN and CDR2 SYDVKM. V was clipped by 5 bases and J by 0 bases; unmatched bases: 6. CDR3 coding DNA: TGTGCCAGCAGTCTGGGACTAGCGGGAGCTAGAGCCAAAAACATTCAGTACTTC. Translated, it gives CASSLGLAGARAKNIQYF.

The CDR3 bases are TGCGCCAGCAGTTCCGCGGTAGCTGGGGCCAACGTCCTGACTTTC. It specifies CASSSAVAGANVLTF. The rearrangement uses TRBV5-1 and TRBJ2-6; D call uncertain. This CDR3 comprises 15 residues. V lost 5 bases, J lost 2 bases, and 11 bases lay in between. In germline, CDR1 is SGHRS, CDR2 YFSETQ.

The CDR3 sequence is CASSLGAGMRVGETQYF. DNA of the CDR3: TGTGCCAGCAGCTTAGGGGCGGGGATGAGGGTAGGGGAGACCCAGTACTTC. The V call is TRBV7-6, the J call TRBJ2-5, with D possibly TRBD2 on 6 matching bases. Germline values: CDR1 SGHVS, CDR2 FNYEAQ. The CDR3 contains 17 residues. V lost 1 base, J lost 5 bases, and 20 bases lay in between.

This clone was found a few times. The V and J genes are TRBV9 and TRBJ1-1; no reliable D call. The length of the CDR3 is 15 residues. V lost 0 bases to trimming and J lost 0 bases, with 9 bases between them. Germline V lookup: CDR1 SGDLS, CDR2 YYNGEE. CDR3 coding DNA: TGTGCCAGCAGCGTAGATGCGGCCATGAACACTGAAGCTTTCTTT. It specifies CASSVDAAMNTEAFF.

V usage is TRBV14 and J usage is TRBJ2-2, with D uncertain. Deletions cut 4 bases from V and 4 bases from J, with 13 bases between. Germline CDR1 reads SGHDN; CDR2 reads FVKESK. The CDR3 is made up of 15 amino acids. CDR3: CASSRKSIFTGELFF. The DNA for the CDR3 is TGTGCCAGCAGCCGTAAATCAATCTTCACCGGGGAGCTGTTTTTT.

The CDR3 sequence: CASSYNRGFTGELFF. DNA of the CDR3: TGTGCCAGCAGTTACAACAGGGGGTTCACCGGGGAGCTGTTTTTT. The V gene is TRBV6-5, the J gene TRBJ2-2; 8 bases align to TRBD1. Germline-derived CDR1 and CDR2 are MNHEY and SVGAGI. Unmatched junction bases numbered 3, after V lost 2 bases and J lost 4 bases. The CDR3 covers 15 residues.

V is TRBV1 and J is TRBJ2-2; no check of the table's D call, TRBD2, against the DNA was made. TRBV1 is a known pseudogene. There are 20 residues in the CDR3. The CDR3 loop is CTSSQVIGGLASANTGELFF. The CDR3 region has the DNA TGCACCAGCAGCCAAGTTATCGGGGGGCTAGCGAGTGCGAACACCGGGGAGCTGTTTTTT.

The chain has TRBV6-1 and TRBJ1-1; TRBD1 agrees at 7 bases. J was trimmed by 1 base and V by 6 bases; bases with no gene match: 5. In germline, CDR1 is MNHNS, CDR2 SASEGT. This CDR3 contains 14 residues. The CDR3, as DNA: TGTGCCAGCAGGAGTGGGACAGCGAACACTGAAGCTTTCTTT. Its translation is CASRSGTANTEAFF.